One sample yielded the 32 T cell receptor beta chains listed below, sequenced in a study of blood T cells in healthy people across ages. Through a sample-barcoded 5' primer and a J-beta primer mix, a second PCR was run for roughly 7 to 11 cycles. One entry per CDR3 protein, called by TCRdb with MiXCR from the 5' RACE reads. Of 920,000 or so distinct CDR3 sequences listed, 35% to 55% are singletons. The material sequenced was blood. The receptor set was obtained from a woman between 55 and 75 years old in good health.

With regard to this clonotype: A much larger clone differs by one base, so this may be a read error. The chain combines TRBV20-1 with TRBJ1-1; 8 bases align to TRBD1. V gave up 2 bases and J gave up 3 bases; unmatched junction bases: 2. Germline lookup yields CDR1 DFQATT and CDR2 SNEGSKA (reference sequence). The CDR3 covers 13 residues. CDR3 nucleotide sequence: TGCAGTGCTAGACAGGGGGCGCACACTGAAGCTTTCTTT. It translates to CSARQGAHTEAFF.

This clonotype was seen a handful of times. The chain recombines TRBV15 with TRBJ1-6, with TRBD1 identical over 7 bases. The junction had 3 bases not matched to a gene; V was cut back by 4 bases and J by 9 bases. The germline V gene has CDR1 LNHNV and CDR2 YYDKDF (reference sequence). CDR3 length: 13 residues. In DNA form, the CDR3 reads TGTGCCACCAGCATGGGGACAGCTTCACCCCTCCACTTT. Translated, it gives CATSMGTASPLHF.

CDR3: CASSLGGTAHSPLHF. In nucleotides, the CDR3 is TGTGCCAGCAGTTTAGGAGGGACAGCACATTCACCCCTCCACTTT. The chain couples TRBV12-3 or TRBV12-4 to TRBJ1-6, with 7 positions matching TRBD1. V gave up 1 base and J gave up 8 bases; unmatched junction bases: 5. The CDR3 runs 15 residues.

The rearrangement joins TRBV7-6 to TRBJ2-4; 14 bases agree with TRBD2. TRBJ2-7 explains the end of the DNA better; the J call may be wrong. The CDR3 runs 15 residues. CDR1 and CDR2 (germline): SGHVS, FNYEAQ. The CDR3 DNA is TGTGCCAGCAGCTTAGGACTAGCGGGAGGGCGCGAGCAGTACTTC. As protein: CASSLGLAGGREQYF.

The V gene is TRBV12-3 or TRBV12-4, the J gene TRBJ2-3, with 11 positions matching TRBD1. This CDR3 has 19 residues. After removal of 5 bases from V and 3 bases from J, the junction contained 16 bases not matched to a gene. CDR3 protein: CASSRDRGNGRWKTDTQYF. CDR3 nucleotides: TGTGCCAGCAGTCGGGACAGGGGGAACGGACGATGGAAAACAGATACGCAGTATTTT.

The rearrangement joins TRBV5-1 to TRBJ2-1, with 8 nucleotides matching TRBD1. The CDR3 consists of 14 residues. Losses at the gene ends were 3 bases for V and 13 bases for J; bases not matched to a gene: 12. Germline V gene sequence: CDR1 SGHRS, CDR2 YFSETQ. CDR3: CASSSDRVGKTQFF. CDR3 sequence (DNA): TGCGCCAGCAGCTCGGACAGGGTTGGTAAGACCCAGTTCTTC.

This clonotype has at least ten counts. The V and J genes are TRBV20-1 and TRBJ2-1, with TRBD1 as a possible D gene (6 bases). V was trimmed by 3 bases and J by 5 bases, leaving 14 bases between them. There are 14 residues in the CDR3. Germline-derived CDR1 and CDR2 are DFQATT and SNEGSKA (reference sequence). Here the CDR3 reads CSASVGALDNEQFF. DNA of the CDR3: TGCAGTGCTAGTGTGGGGGCTTTGGACAATGAGCAGTTCTTC.

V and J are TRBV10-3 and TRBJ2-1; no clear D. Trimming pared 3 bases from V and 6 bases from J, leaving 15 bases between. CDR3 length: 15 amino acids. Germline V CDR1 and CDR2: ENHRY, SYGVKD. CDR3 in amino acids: CAISDRQSKFNEQFF. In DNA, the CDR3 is TGTGCCATCAGTGACAGGCAATCGAAGTTCAATGAGCAGTTCTTC.

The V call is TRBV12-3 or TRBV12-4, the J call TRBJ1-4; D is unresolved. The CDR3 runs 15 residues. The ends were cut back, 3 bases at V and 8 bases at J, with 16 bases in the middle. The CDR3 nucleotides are TGTGCCAGCAGTTTTTCGCTCCCTCCTCAGGAAAAACTGTTTTTT. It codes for CASSFSLPPQEKLFF.

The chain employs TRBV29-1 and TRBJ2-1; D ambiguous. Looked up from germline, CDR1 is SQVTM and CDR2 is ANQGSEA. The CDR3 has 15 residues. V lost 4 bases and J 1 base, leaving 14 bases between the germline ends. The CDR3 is CSVVRVRRSYNEQFF. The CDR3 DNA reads TGCAGCGTTGTAAGGGTGAGAAGGTCCTACAATGAGCAGTTCTTC.

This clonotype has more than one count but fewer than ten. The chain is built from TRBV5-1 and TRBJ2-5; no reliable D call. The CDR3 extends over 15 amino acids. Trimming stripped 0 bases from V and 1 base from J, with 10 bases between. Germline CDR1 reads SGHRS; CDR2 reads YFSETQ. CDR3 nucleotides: TGCGCCAGCAGCTTGGAAGGCCTCCTCCAAGAGACCCAGTACTTC. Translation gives CASSLEGLLQETQYF. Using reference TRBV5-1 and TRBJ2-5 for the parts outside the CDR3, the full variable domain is KAGVTQTPRYLIKTRGQQVTLSCSPISGHRSVSWYQQTPGQGLQFLFEYFSETQRNKGNFPGRFSGRQFSNSRSEMNVSTLELGDSALYLCASSLEGLLQETQYFGPGTRLLVL.

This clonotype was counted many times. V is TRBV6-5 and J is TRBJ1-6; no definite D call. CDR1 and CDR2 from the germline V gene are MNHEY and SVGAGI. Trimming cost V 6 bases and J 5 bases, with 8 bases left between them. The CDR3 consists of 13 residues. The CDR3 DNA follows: TGTGCCAGCAGATCGACGGATAATTCACCCCTCCACTTT. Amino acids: CASRSTDNSPLHF.

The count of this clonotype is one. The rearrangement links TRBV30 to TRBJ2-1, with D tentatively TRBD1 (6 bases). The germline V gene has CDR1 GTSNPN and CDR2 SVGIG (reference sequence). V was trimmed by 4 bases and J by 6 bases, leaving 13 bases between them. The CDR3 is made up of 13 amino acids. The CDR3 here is CAWNREMGNEQFF. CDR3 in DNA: TGTGCCTGGAACAGGGAAATGGGCAATGAGCAGTTCTTC.

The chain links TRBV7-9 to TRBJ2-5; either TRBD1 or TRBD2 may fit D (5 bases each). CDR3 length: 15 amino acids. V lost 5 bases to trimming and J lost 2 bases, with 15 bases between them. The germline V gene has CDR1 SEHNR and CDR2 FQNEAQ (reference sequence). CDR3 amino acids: CASSPPGQAQETQYF. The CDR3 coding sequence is TGTGCCAGCAGCCCTCCGGGGCAGGCACAAGAGACCCAGTACTTC.

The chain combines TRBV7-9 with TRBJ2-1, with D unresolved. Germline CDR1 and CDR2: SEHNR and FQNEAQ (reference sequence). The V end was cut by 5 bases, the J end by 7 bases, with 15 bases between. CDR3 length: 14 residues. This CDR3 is CASSPVSVRNEQFF. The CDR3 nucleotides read TGTGCCAGCAGCCCTGTTTCCGTAAGGAATGAGCAGTTCTTC.

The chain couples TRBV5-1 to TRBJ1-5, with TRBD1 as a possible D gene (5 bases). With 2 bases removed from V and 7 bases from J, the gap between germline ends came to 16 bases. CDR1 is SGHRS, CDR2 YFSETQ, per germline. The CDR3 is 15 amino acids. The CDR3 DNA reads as TGCGCCAGCAGCTTTTGGGGAGGGGAAGGGCAGCCCCAGCATTTT. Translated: CASSFWGGEGQPQHF.

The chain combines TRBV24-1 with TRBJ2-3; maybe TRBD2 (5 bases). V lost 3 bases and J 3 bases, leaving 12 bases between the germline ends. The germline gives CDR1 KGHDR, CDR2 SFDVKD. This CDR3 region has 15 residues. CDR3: CATSDASMRTDTQYF. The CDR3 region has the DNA TGTGCCACCAGTGATGCTAGCATGAGGACAGATACGCAGTATTTT.

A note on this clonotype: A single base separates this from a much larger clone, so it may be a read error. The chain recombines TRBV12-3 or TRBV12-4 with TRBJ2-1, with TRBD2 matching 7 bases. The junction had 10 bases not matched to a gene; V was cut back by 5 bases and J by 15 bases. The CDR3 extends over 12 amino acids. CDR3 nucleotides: TGTGCCAGCAGTGACGGGGGGAGTGTGGGGTTCTTC. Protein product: CASSDGGSVGFF.

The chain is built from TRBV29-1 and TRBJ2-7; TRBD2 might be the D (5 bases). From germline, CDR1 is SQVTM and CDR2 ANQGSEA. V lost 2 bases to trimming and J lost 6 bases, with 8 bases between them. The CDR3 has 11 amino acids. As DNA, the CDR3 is TGCAGCGTTGAAAAGAGCGGCGAGCAGTACTTC. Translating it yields CSVEKSGEQYF.

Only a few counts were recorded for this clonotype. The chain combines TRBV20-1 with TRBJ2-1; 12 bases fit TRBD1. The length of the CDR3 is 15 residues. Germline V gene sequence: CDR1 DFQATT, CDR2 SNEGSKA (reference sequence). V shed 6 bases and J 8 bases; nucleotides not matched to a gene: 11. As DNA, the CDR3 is TGCAGTGCCGTAAGCCCGGGACAGGGGGCCCATGAGCAGTTCTTC. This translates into CSAVSPGQGAHEQFF.

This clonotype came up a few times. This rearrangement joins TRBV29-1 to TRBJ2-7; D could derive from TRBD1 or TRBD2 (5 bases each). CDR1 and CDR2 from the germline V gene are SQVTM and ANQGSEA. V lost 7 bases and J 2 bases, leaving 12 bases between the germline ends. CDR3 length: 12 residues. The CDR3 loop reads CSANGAAYEQYF. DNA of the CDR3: TGCAGCGCTAACGGGGCCGCCTACGAGCAGTACTTC.

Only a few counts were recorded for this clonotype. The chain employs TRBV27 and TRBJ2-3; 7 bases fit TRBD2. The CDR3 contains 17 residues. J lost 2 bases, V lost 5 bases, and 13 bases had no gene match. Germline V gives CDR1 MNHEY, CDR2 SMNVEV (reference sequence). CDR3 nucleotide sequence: TGTGCCAGCAGTCCCGGGACTACTTTTATTCTCACAGATACGCAGTATTTT. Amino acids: CASSPGTTFILTDTQYF.

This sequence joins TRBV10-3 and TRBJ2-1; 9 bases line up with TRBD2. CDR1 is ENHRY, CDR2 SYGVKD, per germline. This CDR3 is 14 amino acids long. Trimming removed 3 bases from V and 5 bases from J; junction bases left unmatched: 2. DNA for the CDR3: TGTGCCATCAGTGAAGCTAGCGGGGACAATGAGCAGTTCTTC. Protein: CAISEASGDNEQFF.

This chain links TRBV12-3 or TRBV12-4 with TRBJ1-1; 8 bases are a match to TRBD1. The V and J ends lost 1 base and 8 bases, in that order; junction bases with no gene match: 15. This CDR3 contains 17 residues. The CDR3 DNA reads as TGTGCCAGCAGTTTAGTAGCCCGAACAGGGGGGGAGGCCGAAGCTTTCTTT. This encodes CASSLVARTGGEAEAFF.

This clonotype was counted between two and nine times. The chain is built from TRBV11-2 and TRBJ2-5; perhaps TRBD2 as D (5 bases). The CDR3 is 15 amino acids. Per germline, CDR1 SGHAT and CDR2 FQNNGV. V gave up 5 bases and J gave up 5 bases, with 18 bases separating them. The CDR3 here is CASSPHRASFETQYF. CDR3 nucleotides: TGTGCCAGCAGCCCCCATCGGGCTAGCTTTGAGACCCAGTACTTC.

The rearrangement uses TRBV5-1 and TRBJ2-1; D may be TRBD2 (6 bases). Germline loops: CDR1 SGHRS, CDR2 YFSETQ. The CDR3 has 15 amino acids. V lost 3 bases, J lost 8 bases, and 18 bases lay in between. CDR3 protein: CASSSPKSRGDEQFF. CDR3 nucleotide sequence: TGCGCCAGCAGCTCGCCCAAGTCTCGCGGGGATGAGCAGTTCTTC.

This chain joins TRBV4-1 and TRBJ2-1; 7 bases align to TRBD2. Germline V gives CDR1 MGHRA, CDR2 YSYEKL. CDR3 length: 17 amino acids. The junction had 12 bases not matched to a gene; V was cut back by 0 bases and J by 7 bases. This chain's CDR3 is CASSQDFRVSGQNEQFF. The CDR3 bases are TGCGCCAGCAGCCAAGATTTCAGGGTTAGCGGGCAGAATGAGCAGTTCTTC.

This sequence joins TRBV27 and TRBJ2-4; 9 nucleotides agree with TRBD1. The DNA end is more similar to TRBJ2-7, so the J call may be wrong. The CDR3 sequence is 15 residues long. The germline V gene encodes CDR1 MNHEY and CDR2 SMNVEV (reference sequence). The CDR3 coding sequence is TGTGCCAGCAGTTTAAGGGACAGGGACGTCGGCGAGCAGTACTTC. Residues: CASSLRDRDVGEQYF.

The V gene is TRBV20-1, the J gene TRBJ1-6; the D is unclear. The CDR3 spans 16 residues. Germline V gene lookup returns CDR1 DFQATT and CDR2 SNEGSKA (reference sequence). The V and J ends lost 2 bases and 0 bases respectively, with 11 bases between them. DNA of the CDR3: TGCAGTGCTAGACCACCTGCGAGCTCCTATAATTCACCCCTCCACTTT. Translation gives CSARPPASSYNSPLHF.

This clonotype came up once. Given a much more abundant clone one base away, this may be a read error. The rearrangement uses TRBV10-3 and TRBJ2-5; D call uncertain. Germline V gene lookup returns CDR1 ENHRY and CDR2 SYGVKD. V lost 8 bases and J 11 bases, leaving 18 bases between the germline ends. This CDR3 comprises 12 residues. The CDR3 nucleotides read TGTGCCATCGGTGGGCGAGCGACTGAGCAGTACTTC. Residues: CAIGGRATEQYF.

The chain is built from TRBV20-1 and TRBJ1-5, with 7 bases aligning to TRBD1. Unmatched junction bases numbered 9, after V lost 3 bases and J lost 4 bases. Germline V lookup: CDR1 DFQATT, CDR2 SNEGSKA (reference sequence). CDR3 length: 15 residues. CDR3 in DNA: TGCAGTGCTAGGGGGTTGGGGACAGTAAATCAGCCCCAGCATTTT. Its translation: CSARGLGTVNQPQHF.

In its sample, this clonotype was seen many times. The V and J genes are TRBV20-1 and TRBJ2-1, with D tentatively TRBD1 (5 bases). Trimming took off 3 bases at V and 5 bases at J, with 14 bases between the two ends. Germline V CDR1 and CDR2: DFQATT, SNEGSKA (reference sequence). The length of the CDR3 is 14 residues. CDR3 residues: CSASMVIGDNEQFF. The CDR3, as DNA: TGCAGTGCTAGTATGGTAATAGGGGACAATGAGCAGTTCTTC.